A single sample gave rise to the 5 T cell receptor beta chains below, sequenced in a study of identical twins. MiXCR, run by TCRdb on the 5' RACE reads, gives a single entry per CDR3 protein. The table lists 640,000 or so distinct CDR3 sequences, approximately 6.1% of them singletons. The source material was naive T cells sorted from blood. All receptors derive from a man between 18 and 29 years old in good health.

The table lists this clonotype with a few counts. V is TRBV7-2 and J is TRBJ1-3; 10 bases are shared with TRBD1. Germline CDR1 reads SGHTA; CDR2 reads FQGNSA. The CDR3 spans 15 residues. The V and J ends lost 4 bases and 0 bases, in that order; junction bases with no gene match: 0. The CDR3 loop is CASSWDRGSGNTIYF. CDR3 in DNA: TGTGCCAGCAGCTGGGACAGGGGCTCTGGAAACACCATATATTTT.

The gene calls are TRBV7-9 and TRBJ2-1; possibly TRBD1 or TRBD2 for D (5 bases each). V was shortened by 5 bases and J by 5 bases, with 16 bases between the two germline ends. This CDR3 is 15 amino acids long. Germline assignment: CDR1 SEHNR and CDR2 FQNEAQ (reference sequence). CDR3: CASSPHGAADNEQFF. The DNA of the CDR3 is TGTGCCAGCAGCCCACACGGGGCCGCCGACAATGAGCAGTTCTTC.

V gene TRBV5-1 combines with J gene TRBJ2-3; TRBD2 aligns across 13 bases. The CDR3 totals 18 residues. With 2 bases clipped from V and 0 bases from J, the junction kept 6 bases outside the gene matches. CDR1 is SGHRS and CDR2 is YFSETQ in the germline V gene. CDR3 sequence reads: CASSLGLAGVWSTDTQYF. CDR3 nucleotide sequence: TGCGCCAGCAGCTTAGGACTAGCGGGAGTGTGGAGCACAGATACGCAGTATTTT.

The chain couples TRBV29-1 to TRBJ1-1; weak D call: TRBD1 (6 bases). Germline V lookup: CDR1 SQVTM, CDR2 ANQGSEA. CDR3 length equals 14 residues. V shed 7 bases and J shed 5 bases, with 20 bases lying between them. CDR3 protein: CSAGTLRPITEAFF. The DNA for the CDR3 is TGCAGCGCCGGGACACTTCGCCCCATTACTGAAGCTTTCTTT.

This clonotype was seen at least ten times. The rearrangement joins TRBV24-1 to TRBJ2-5, with D possibly being TRBD2 (6 bases). The CDR3 is 12 amino acids. Germline CDR1 KGHDR, CDR2 SFDVKD. The germline V and J ends were trimmed by 9 bases and 4 bases, with 11 bases remaining between them. The CDR3 DNA is TGTGCCACCGGGACGGAGGGAGAGACCCAGTACTTC. This encodes CATGTEGETQYF.